This TCR beta chain was profiled in a study of blood T cell repertoires in COVID-19. Study context: T cells, B-cell-depleted T cells, or PBMCs provided the cDNA or gDNA that served as material.

Residents of approximately 25 US areas, aged roughly 18 to 89 years, made up the participants. Categorization into cohorts depended on clinical history that participants reported. CDR3 size: 11 residues. Trimming took off 6 bases at V and 8 bases at J, with 12 bases between the two ends. CDR1 DFQATT and CDR2 SNEGSKA come from the germline V gene (reference sequence). Authors' data handling: Amplification with reference gene primers provided the estimates of nucleated cell counts. Libraries were prepared by immunoSEQ multiplex PCR; TCRdb keeps only in-frame clonotypes and omits some of them. V and J calls and clone size are as listed in that table; D and trimming were resolved from the DNA. Of about 260,000 clones detected, about nine tenths appear once; the ten largest clones hold more than 0.95%.

The sample consisted of PBMCs or T cells enriched from blood (not recorded which). The receptor was derived from a middle-aged woman with acute COVID-19. The chain uses TRBV20-1 and TRBJ2-3; D uncertain. This chain's CDR3 is CSATSPGTQYF. Written as DNA, the CDR3 is TGCAGTGCCACTTCCCCTGGTACGCAGTATTTT.